The 29 T cell receptor beta chains below come from one sample, sequenced in a study of CD8 T cells in Susac syndrome. Reverse transcription of roughly 0.5 to 1 ug RNA was carried out with random hexamers. MiXCR, run by TCRdb on the immunoSEQ multiplex PCR reads, gives a single entry per CDR3 protein. The sample consists of some 130,000 distinct CDR3 sequences, 95% of them appearing once. The source material was CD8+ T cells from PBMCs. The receptors shown here come from a human donor with Susac syndrome.

In its sample, this clonotype was seen once. This chain links TRBV29-1 with TRBJ2-2, with 7 bases matching TRBD2. Germline V gene lookup returns CDR1 SQVTM and CDR2 ANQGSEA. V shed 2 bases, J shed 5 bases, and the junction held 8 bases outside the gene matches. The CDR3 extends over 15 amino acids. Here the CDR3 reads CSVEFTGAGTGELFF. CDR3 DNA: TGCAGCGTTGAATTTACGGGAGCGGGAACCGGGGAGCTGTTTTTT.

The chain is built from TRBV4-1 and TRBJ2-2; the D gene is possibly TRBD2 (5 bases). The CDR3 covers 13 residues. V lost 5 bases and J lost 4, with 8 bases in between. Looked up from germline, CDR1 is MGHRA and CDR2 is YSYEKL. CDR3 in DNA: TGCGCCAGCAGCGCCGAGGGCACCGGGGAGCTGTTTTTT. The encoded protein is CASSAEGTGELFF.

The chain carries TRBV29-1 and TRBJ2-7; TRBD1 matches at 9 bases. Germline CDR1 reads SQVTM; CDR2 reads ANQGSEA. The length of the CDR3 is 14 residues. Trimming took 1 base from V and 5 from J; bases not matched to a gene: 6. This CDR3 is CSVEGTGVENEQYF. In nucleotides, the CDR3 is TGCAGCGTTGAAGGGACAGGGGTCGAAAACGAGCAGTACTTC.

The chain uses TRBV28 and TRBJ1-2; 8 bases fit TRBD1. V lost 5 bases and J lost 3; bases outside the gene matches: 11. CDR3 size: 16 residues. Germline CDR1 MDHEN, CDR2 SYDVKM. The chain's CDR3 is CASSTTQTGDYYGYTF. The CDR3 nucleotides read TGTGCCAGCAGTACGACTCAGACAGGGGATTACTATGGCTACACCTTC.

The CDR3 DNA is TGTGCCAGCAGCTTGGATGAGACCCAGTACTTC. Its translation: CASSLDETQYF. This sequence joins TRBV7-9 and TRBJ2-5; D not certain. The CDR3 is 11 residues long. Trimming pared 3 bases from V and 5 bases from J, leaving 4 bases between. CDR1 and CDR2 (germline): SEHNR, FQNEAQ (reference sequence).

A note on this clonotype: Compared with germline, one end of the junction differs, possibly owing to a read error. CDR3 nucleotides: TGCGCCAGCAGCCACATTCAGAACCCTGAAGCTTTCTTT. It is translated as CASSHIQNPEAFF. The rearrangement links TRBV4-1 to TRBJ1-1; D call uncertain. From germline, CDR1 is MGHRA and CDR2 YSYEKL. The CDR3 contains 13 residues.

The gene calls are TRBV4-1 and TRBJ1-1; no definite D call. This CDR3 is 14 amino acids long. Germline V CDR1 and CDR2: MGHRA, YSYEKL. The V end lost 2 bases, the J end lost 0 bases, and 7 bases lay between the germline ends. CDR3 nucleotides: TGCGCCAGCAGCCAACCGAGACTGAACACTGAAGCTTTCTTT. Translating it yields CASSQPRLNTEAFF.

This rearrangement joins TRBV20-1 to TRBJ1-5; D uncertain. CDR1 and CDR2 (germline): DFQATT, SNEGSKA (reference sequence). Between the trimmed V and J ends, which lost 2 bases and 0 bases, there was a span of 11 bases. This CDR3 spans 15 amino acids. The CDR3 DNA reads TGCAGTGCTAGACAGGCAGGAACTAGCAATCAGCCCCAGCATTTT. Its translation is CSARQAGTSNQPQHF.

The V and J genes are TRBV10-1 and TRBJ1-2; the D is unclear. V was clipped by 7 bases and J by 10 bases, with 19 bases between them. This CDR3 is 13 amino acids long. Per the germline V gene, CDR1 is WNHNN and CDR2 is SYGVQD (reference sequence). The CDR3 DNA sequence: TGCGCCAGCACCGAAAGGGTTTGGGATGACTACACCTTC. Protein product: CASTERVWDDYTF.

The CDR3 DNA follows: TGTGCCACCTCCCGCCCAGGGGGACGCGAGCAGTACTTC. Its translation is CATSRPGGREQYF. The chain couples TRBV11-1 to TRBJ2-7, with 7 nucleotides matching TRBD1. Germline V gene lookup returns CDR1 SGHAT and CDR2 FQDESV (reference sequence). The CDR3 spans 13 residues. Losses at the gene ends were 10 bases for V and 6 bases for J; bases not matched to a gene: 12.

The V call is TRBV12-3 or TRBV12-4, the J call TRBJ2-4, with D perhaps given as TRBD1 or TRBD2 (5 bases each). Trimming stripped 7 bases from V and 0 bases from J, with 13 bases between. CDR3 size: 15 residues. The CDR3 loop reads CASTGALLAKNIQYF. In nucleotides, the CDR3 is TGTGCCAGCACCGGGGCACTCTTAGCCAAAAACATTCAGTACTTC.

The CDR3: CASQSPTYEQFF. DNA of the CDR3: TGTGCCAGCCAATCTCCTACCTATGAGCAGTTCTTC. V usage is TRBV9 and J usage is TRBJ2-1, with D unclear. The ends were cut back, 7 bases at V and 8 bases at J, with 13 bases in the middle. Germline assignment: CDR1 SGDLS and CDR2 YYNGEE. This CDR3 contains 12 residues. Complete variable domain (other parts from reference TRBV9 and TRBJ2-1): DSGVTQTPKHLITATGQRVTLRCSPRSGDLSVYWYQQSLDQGLQFLIQYYNGEERAKGNILERFSAQQFPDLHSELNLSSLELGDSALYFCASQSPTYEQFFGPGTRLTVL.

The chain joins TRBV4-1 to TRBJ2-5; D gene ambiguous. Trimming left V 1 base short and J 1 base short, with 7 bases between. The CDR3 is made up of 14 amino acids. CDR1 is MGHRA and CDR2 is YSYEKL in the germline V gene. The CDR3 sequence: CASSQGLSQETQYF. DNA for the CDR3: TGCGCCAGCAGCCAAGGACTCTCCCAAGAGACCCAGTACTTC.

The chain carries TRBV3-1 and TRBJ2-2, with D uncertain. The CDR3 is made up of 14 amino acids. Between the trimmed V and J ends, which lost 4 bases and 4 bases, there was a span of 10 bases. Germline V gene data show CDR1 as LGHDT and CDR2 as YNNKEL (reference sequence). DNA for the CDR3: TGTGCCAGCAGCCTGATAGCAGGCACCGGGGAGCTGTTTTTT. Protein: CASSLIAGTGELFF.

The chain is built from TRBV7-3 and TRBJ2-2; 7 bases align to TRBD2. Germline V gives CDR1 SGHTA, CDR2 FQGTGA. The CDR3 extends over 16 amino acids. J gave up 6 bases and V 3 bases, and 10 bases lay outside the gene matches. In DNA form, the CDR3 reads TGTGCCAGCAGCTTCACGGCGGGAGATTCGGCCGGGGAGCTGTTTTTT. This encodes CASSFTAGDSAGELFF.

This chain uses TRBV7-9 with TRBJ2-3; D possibly matches TRBD1 or TRBD2 (5 bases each). The CDR3 covers 13 residues. Per the germline V gene, CDR1 is SEHNR and CDR2 is FQNEAQ (reference sequence). V was cut by 5 bases and J by 0 bases, with 6 bases left in between. CDR3 residues: CASSGDSTDTQYF. For the CDR3, the DNA is TGTGCCAGCAGCGGGGACAGCACAGATACGCAGTATTTT.

V and J are TRBV24-1 and TRBJ2-5, with 8 bases that match TRBD2. Germline V gene lookup returns CDR1 KGHDR and CDR2 SFDVKD. The V gene end was trimmed by 9 bases and the J gene end by 0 bases; junction bases not matched to a gene: 5. CDR3 size: 14 residues. The CDR3 DNA reads as TGTGCCACCCAAGCGGGAGTCCACCAAGAGACCCAGTACTTC. It is translated as CATQAGVHQETQYF.

This clonotype is a singleton in its sample. This chain links TRBV7-9 with TRBJ2-3; the D gene is possibly TRBD2 (6 bases). Germline V CDR1 and CDR2: SEHNR, FQNEAQ (reference sequence). The CDR3 runs to 15 residues. Trimming pared 5 bases from V and 4 bases from J, leaving 16 bases between. The CDR3 DNA reads as TGTGCCAGCAGCCCTGCCGGGAGTGCTGCAGATACGCAGTATTTT. Residues: CASSPAGSAADTQYF.

In DNA form, the CDR3 reads TGCAGCGTCGATGAAGCGGGAGTCTTCACAGATACGCAGTATTTT. The encoded protein is CSVDEAGVFTDTQYF. The chain recombines TRBV29-1 with TRBJ2-3; 8 bases are a match to TRBD2. Germline trimming cut 6 bases from V and 2 bases from J; bases unmatched to any gene: 10. This CDR3 is built from 15 residues. Germline assignment: CDR1 SQVTM and CDR2 ANQGSEA.

The count of this clonotype is one. The rearrangement joins TRBV12-3 or TRBV12-4 to TRBJ2-1, with D possibly being TRBD1 (5 bases). The CDR3 extends over 16 amino acids. V shed 2 bases and J shed 2 bases, with 13 bases lying between them. The DNA of the CDR3 is TGTGCCAGCAGTTTATATGTGGGGCTGACCTACAATGAGCAGTTCTTC. Residues: CASSLYVGLTYNEQFF.

This chain joins TRBV14 and TRBJ1-1, with TRBD1 matching over 8 bases. Germline V gives CDR1 SGHDN, CDR2 FVKESK. The CDR3 has 16 residues. The junction had 12 bases not matched to a gene; V was cut back by 4 bases and J by 5 bases. As DNA, the CDR3 is TGTGCCAGCAGCCCGGGGACAGGATCTGGGGGAACTGAAGCTTTCTTT. Translation gives CASSPGTGSGGTEAFF.

V is TRBV7-9 and J is TRBJ2-7; the D gene could be TRBD1 or TRBD2 (5 bases each). Germline loops: CDR1 SEHNR, CDR2 FQNEAQ (reference sequence). Trimming took 1 base from V and 5 from J, leaving 12 bases between them. The CDR3 extends over 14 amino acids. The CDR3 region is CASSLVRGVNEQYF. CDR3 sequence (DNA): TGTGCCAGCAGCTTAGTGAGGGGAGTCAACGAGCAGTACTTC.

The V gene is TRBV12-3 or TRBV12-4, the J gene TRBJ2-1; 7 bases are a match to TRBD2. Trimming at V came to 3 bases and at J to 6 bases, leaving 8 bases not matched to a gene. This CDR3 comprises 15 residues. CDR3 residues: CASSFGSGTVNEQFF. The CDR3 DNA reads TGTGCCAGCAGTTTTGGGAGCGGGACCGTCAATGAGCAGTTCTTC.

The chain carries TRBV24-1 and TRBJ2-1; 7 bases agree with TRBD1. Looked up from germline, CDR1 is KGHDR and CDR2 is SFDVKD. This CDR3 has 15 amino acids. V shed 4 bases, J shed 4 bases, and the junction held 6 bases outside the gene matches. CDR3 sequence (DNA): TGTGCCACCAGTGACTCCGGACAGGAGTACAATGAGCAGTTCTTC. This gives the protein CATSDSGQEYNEQFF.

The chain recombines TRBV20-1 with TRBJ2-4, with TRBD2 matching 7 bases. The CDR3 consists of 17 residues. Germline V CDR1 and CDR2: DFQATT, SNEGSKA (reference sequence). The V and J ends lost 0 bases and 7 bases, in that order; junction bases with no gene match: 15. The CDR3 DNA follows: TGCAGTGCTAGAGATTCCACTCTGGCGGGAGTGGGCAACATTCAGTACTTC. Translating gives CSARDSTLAGVGNIQYF.

The CDR3 protein is CASSSGLAWYEQYF. The CDR3 region has the DNA TGTGCCAGCAGCTCAGGACTAGCTTGGTACGAGCAGTACTTC. The rearrangement links TRBV3-1 to TRBJ2-7; 8 nucleotides agree with TRBD2. V was pared by 5 bases and J by 4 bases, with 7 bases of the junction left unmatched. The CDR3 covers 14 residues. The germline V gene has CDR1 LGHDT and CDR2 YNNKEL (reference sequence).

Details on this clonotype: Germline and junction disagree at one end, which may indicate a read error. The V call is TRBV27, the J call TRBJ2-1; TRBD2 matches 8 bases. Germline CDR1 reads MNHEY; CDR2 reads SMNVEV (reference sequence). CDR3 size: 15 residues. CDR3 sequence: CASTLAGSSYNEQFF. Written as DNA, the CDR3 is TGTGCCAGCACTTTAGCGGGATCCTCCTACAATGAGCAGTTCTTC.

The chain couples TRBV2 to TRBJ1-5; TRBD1 might be the D (5 bases). Trimming removed 10 bases from V and 9 bases from J, with 22 bases in between. Germline CDR1 is SNHLY and CDR2 is FYNNEI. The CDR3 sequence is 14 residues long. The CDR3 DNA is TGTGCCACCCTGAGATTCGGGGGGGATTGGCCCCAGCATTTT. Translating it yields CATLRFGGDWPQHF.

The chain recombines TRBV4-1 with TRBJ2-1, with TRBD2 matching over 14 bases. The CDR3 has 17 residues. Germline V CDR1 and CDR2: MGHRA, YSYEKL. Trimming removed 5 bases from V and 9 bases from J; junction bases left unmatched: 12. As DNA, the CDR3 is TGCGCCAGCAGCGGACGGGGGACTAGCGGGAGTGGAGGTGAGCAGTTCTTC. Amino acid sequence: CASSGRGTSGSGGEQFF.